Presented here are 25 T cell receptor beta chains from one specimen sequenced in a study of shared clonotypes between healthy human individuals. Using immunoSEQ multiplex PCR, the repertoire was profiled, and TCRdb retains in-frame clones only, with some absent. This sample carries 980,000 or so clones, over 75% of them seen once, and the ten largest clones take approximately 1.5%. The sequenced material came from memory CD4+ T cells sorted from blood. The subset: CD45RA-negative fraction. The receptor set was obtained from a man between 18 and 29 years old in good health.

Only a few counts were recorded for this clone. The V call is TRBV4-3, the J call TRBJ2-4; weak D call: TRBD1 (5 bases). Trimming removed 5 bases at V and 5 bases at J, with 10 bases between. This CDR3 region has 13 residues. CDR1 is LGHNA and CDR2 is YSLEER in the germline V gene. The DNA for the CDR3 is TGCGCCAGCAGCAACCTACAGGAAAACATTCAGTACTTC. Translation gives CASSNLQENIQYF.

This clone showed up just a few times. The chain is built from TRBV5-6 and TRBJ2-1; D is perhaps TRBD2 (5 bases). Germline V gene sequence: CDR1 SGHDT, CDR2 YYEEEE. V was shortened by 0 bases and J by 8 bases, with 15 bases between the two germline ends. The CDR3 loop spans 15 amino acids. The CDR3 region has the DNA TGTGCCAGCAGCTTGGCGGCGGGCTTACTACATGAGCAGTTCTTC. It is translated as CASSLAAGLLHEQFF.

The gene calls are TRBV5-1 and TRBJ2-3, with TRBD2 matching 12 bases. CDR1 and CDR2 (germline): SGHRS, YFSETQ. V lost 3 bases and J lost 0; bases outside the gene matches: 2. The CDR3 covers 16 residues. The CDR3 bases are TGCGCCAGCAGCTACGGGACTAGCGGGAGCACAGATACGCAGTATTTT. Amino acids: CASSYGTSGSTDTQYF.

The V gene is TRBV30, the J gene TRBJ2-2; 7 positions match TRBD2. Germline values: CDR1 GTSNPN, CDR2 SVGIG (reference sequence). V trimming: 3 bases; J trimming: 5 bases; junction bases outside the gene matches: 6. The CDR3 length is 14 residues. The CDR3 protein is CAWSLGGGTGELFF. For the CDR3, the DNA is TGTGCCTGGAGCCTCGGGGGAGGGACCGGGGAGCTGTTTTTT.

For this clone: This clone may be a read error of a much larger clone one base away. Other DNA variants within this sample encode the same CDR3. The chain joins TRBV27 to TRBJ1-6, with D unresolved. CDR1 is MNHEY, CDR2 SMNVEV, per germline (reference sequence). The CDR3 has 15 amino acids. V lost 2 bases to trimming and J lost 0 bases, with 5 bases between them. As DNA, the CDR3 is TGTGCCAGCAGTTTAGGGAGCTCCTATAATTCACCCCTCCACTTT. It translates to CASSLGSSYNSPLHF.

J is TRBJ2-3 and V is TRBV19; 10 nucleotides match TRBD2. CDR1 LNHDA and CDR2 SQIVND come from the germline V gene (reference sequence). There are 15 residues in the CDR3. After removal of 8 bases from V and 2 bases from J, the junction contained 7 bases not matched to a gene. CDR3 loop: CASQIAGGATDTQYF. The CDR3 coding sequence is TGTGCCAGTCAAATAGCGGGGGGCGCCACAGATACGCAGTATTTT.

J is TRBJ2-3 and V is TRBV5-1, with TRBD2 identical over 7 bases. The CDR3 spans 15 residues. Germline V gives CDR1 SGHRS, CDR2 YFSETQ. V lost 0 bases and J lost 4; bases outside the gene matches: 5. The CDR3: CASSLGTRAADTQYF. CDR3 nucleotides: TGCGCCAGCAGCTTGGGGACTAGGGCGGCAGATACGCAGTATTTT.

This sequence joins TRBV29-1 and TRBJ1-5; a weak D match, TRBD1 (5 bases). The CDR3 length is 12 residues. The V gene lost 4 bases and the J gene lost 4 bases, with 8 bases spanning the gap. Germline V CDR1 and CDR2: SQVTM, ANQGSEA. The CDR3 loop reads CSVAEGNQPQHF. In DNA form, the CDR3 reads TGCAGCGTTGCGGAGGGGAATCAGCCCCAGCATTTT.

This sequence joins TRBV7-9 and TRBJ1-2, with a tentative D call TRBD1 (5 bases). Germline CDR1 reads SEHNR; CDR2 reads FQNEAQ (reference sequence). The CDR3 contains 13 residues. V lost 5 bases to trimming and J lost 6 bases, with 13 bases between them. The CDR3 coding sequence is TGTGCCAGCAGCCGAGACCAGGGAGATGGCTACACCTTC. Encoded protein: CASSRDQGDGYTF.

In its sample, this clone was seen once. The J gene is TRBJ2-1, the V gene TRBV11-3, with 7 bases fitting TRBD2. The CDR3 is 15 amino acids. Unmatched junction bases numbered 11, after V lost 5 bases and J lost 7 bases. The V gene's germline CDR1 is SGHNT and CDR2 YENEEA. The CDR3 spells CASSPEAGMINEQFF. In nucleotides, the CDR3 is TGTGCCAGCAGCCCTGAAGCGGGGATGATAAATGAGCAGTTCTTC.

For this clone: This sample includes further DNA sequences coding for the same CDR3. The chain recombines TRBV5-1 with TRBJ2-7; 12 bases line up with TRBD2. CDR1 is SGHRS and CDR2 is YFSETQ in the germline V gene. V shed 5 bases and J 3 bases; nucleotides not matched to a gene: 3. The CDR3 length is 14 residues. DNA for the CDR3: TGCGCCAGCAGTAGGACTAGCGGGAACTACGAGCAGTACTTC. Protein product: CASSRTSGNYEQYF.

The V call is TRBV30, the J call TRBJ2-5, with D possibly matching TRBD2 (7 bases). V lost 1 base and J 7 bases, leaving 16 bases between the germline ends. The CDR3 is made up of 14 amino acids. Germline CDR1 and CDR2: GTSNPN and SVGIG (reference sequence). The CDR3 loop reads CAWSAGGGGRTQYF. The CDR3 DNA sequence: TGTGCCTGGAGTGCTGGGGGCGGGGGCAGGACCCAGTACTTC. Complete variable domain (other parts from reference TRBV30 and TRBJ2-5): SQTIHQWPATLVQPVGSPLSLECTVEGTSNPNLYWYRQAAGRGLQLLFYSVGIGQISSEVPQNLSASRPQDRQFILSSKKLLLSDSGFYLCAWSAGGGGRTQYFGPGTRLLVL.

Comment on this clone: One end of the junction fails to match germline, which may point to a read error. The V gene is TRBV10-3, the J gene TRBJ2-3; TRBD2 matches 8 bases. The germline CDR1 and CDR2 sequences are ENHRY and SYGVKD. The CDR3 loop spans 13 amino acids. In DNA, the CDR3 is TGCACCACCTCCGAGCGGGAGAAGGATACGCAGTATTTT. Residues: CTTSEREKDTQYF.

The J gene is TRBJ1-2, the V gene TRBV6-1, with D uncertain. Germline V gives CDR1 MNHNS, CDR2 SASEGT. This CDR3 has 14 residues. V lost 4 bases and J lost 1, with 10 bases in between. CDR3 amino acids: CASSAMGRNYGYTF. The DNA for the CDR3 is TGTGCCAGCAGTGCCATGGGCCGTAACTATGGCTACACCTTC.

The chain combines TRBV5-1 with TRBJ2-5; D may be TRBD2 (5 bases). This CDR3 is 16 amino acids long. Deletions cut 4 bases from V and 3 bases from J, with 19 bases between. Germline V gene sequence: CDR1 SGHRS, CDR2 YFSETQ. CDR3 bases: TGCGCCAGCAGCCCAGTCGGCGGACTTAGAAAAGAGACCCAGTACTTC. It codes for CASSPVGGLRKETQYF.

The chain couples TRBV6-5 to TRBJ2-1; TRBD2 matches 11 bases. Per the germline V gene, CDR1 is MNHEY and CDR2 is SVGAGI. Unmatched junction bases numbered 7, after V lost 4 bases and J lost 8 bases. The CDR3 consists of 15 residues. CDR3: CASSSTSGGRHEQFF. The CDR3 bases are TGTGCCAGCAGTTCTACTAGCGGGGGAAGGCATGAGCAGTTCTTC.

The chain combines TRBV27 with TRBJ1-5; D is possibly TRBD1 (5 bases). Deletions cut 5 bases from V and 3 bases from J, with 20 bases between. CDR1 is MNHEY, CDR2 SMNVEV, per germline (reference sequence). This CDR3 spans 17 amino acids. Written as DNA, the CDR3 is TGTGCCAGCAGTCCCCGTTTAGGAGGGGAATTCAATCAGCCCCAGCATTTT. Translation: CASSPRLGGEFNQPQHF.

V and J are TRBV9 and TRBJ1-6; D not certain. Germline V lookup: CDR1 SGDLS, CDR2 YYNGEE. The length of the CDR3 is 15 residues. V lost 0 bases and J lost 8, with 12 bases in between. The CDR3 spells CASSVEPSPDSPLHF. Written as DNA, the CDR3 is TGTGCCAGCAGCGTAGAACCCTCGCCCGATTCACCCCTCCACTTT.

This chain links TRBV5-4 with TRBJ1-4; TRBD1 matches 7 bases. There are 14 residues in the CDR3. J was trimmed by 3 bases and V by 5 bases; bases with no gene match: 4. From germline, CDR1 is SGHNT and CDR2 YYREEE (reference sequence). CDR3 region: CASSTGQANEKLFF. The CDR3 nucleotides are TGTGCCAGCAGTACTGGACAGGCTAATGAAAAACTGTTTTTT.

The chain uses TRBV10-3 and TRBJ2-5; the match to TRBD1 covers 9 bases. CDR3 length: 13 residues. V shed 10 bases, J shed 5 bases, and the junction held 8 bases outside the gene matches. Germline CDR1 and CDR2: ENHRY and SYGVKD. The chain's CDR3 is CATERDRDETQYF. Written as DNA, the CDR3 is TGTGCCACCGAGAGGGACAGGGACGAGACCCAGTACTTC.

The sample holds a few counts of this clone. Only one base separates this from a far larger clonotype, so it likely reflects a read error. Additional DNA sequences in this sample encode the identical CDR3. The chain combines TRBV28 with TRBJ1-2; D gene ambiguous. CDR3 size: 11 residues. Trimming removed 5 bases at V and 1 base at J, with 2 bases between. The germline CDR1 and CDR2 sequences are MDHEN and SYDVKM. The CDR3 DNA follows: TGTGCCAGCAGTGGTAACTATGGCTACACCTTC. This translates into CASSGNYGYTF.

The chain carries TRBV27 and TRBJ1-2; tentative D call: TRBD1 (5 bases). This CDR3 is built from 15 residues. Between the trimmed V and J ends, which lost 3 bases and 8 bases, there was a span of 19 bases. Germline V gene sequence: CDR1 MNHEY, CDR2 SMNVEV (reference sequence). The CDR3 DNA reads TGTGCCAGCAGTTTCGGGGGAGGGACCTCGGGAGGCTACACCTTC. As protein: CASSFGGGTSGGYTF.

Only one count was recorded for this clone. The chain is built from TRBV9 and TRBJ1-4, with TRBD1 matching 7 bases. The germline CDR1 and CDR2 sequences are SGDLS and YYNGEE. The CDR3 is made up of 15 amino acids. V dropped 4 bases and J dropped 3; count of bases not matched to a gene: 6. CDR3 residues: CASSTQTGPNEKLFF. Written as DNA, the CDR3 is TGTGCCAGCAGCACGCAGACAGGGCCTAATGAAAAACTGTTTTTT.

There are many counts of this clone. The same CDR3 can be traced to other DNA sequences in this sample. The gene calls are TRBV4-1 and TRBJ2-4, with 7 bases aligning to TRBD2. Trimming removed 0 bases from V and 2 bases from J; junction bases left unmatched: 22. CDR3 length: 22 amino acids. CDR1 is MGHRA and CDR2 is YSYEKL in the germline V gene. The CDR3 loop is CASSQDLSRVAGLAVPKNIQYF. In DNA form, the CDR3 reads TGCGCCAGCAGCCAAGATCTTTCTCGAGTAGCGGGTCTGGCGGTCCCCAAAAACATTCAGTACTTC.

The V gene is TRBV5-1, the J gene TRBJ1-4; D ambiguous. This CDR3 is 15 amino acids long. Germline-derived CDR1 and CDR2 are SGHRS and YFSETQ. With 4 bases removed from V and 7 bases from J, the gap between germline ends came to 17 bases. The CDR3 bases are TGCGCCAGCAGCACCAGTTCCATGGGGATTGAAAAACTGTTTTTT. Amino acids: CASSTSSMGIEKLFF.